These T cell receptor beta chains were read from a single sample in a study of cytomegalovirus exposure and HLA in healthy donors. Method: immunoSEQ multiplex PCR; TCRdb's copy keeps in-frame clones and lacks some. Of 150,000 or so clones listed, roughly 80% were seen once; the top ten hold around 3.4%. The sequenced sample was PBMCs. Receptors originate from a man in his forties in good health and CMV-seronegative. Each CDR3 is given with its conserved first and last residue. Fields, in order: clone size, V gene, J gene, D gene, CDR3 DNA, CDR3 protein. The D gene is left open where the match is weak. The size of a clone is reported for some rows only, either as once, few or many, or as a class for expanded clones.

abundance: -; v_gene: TRBV11-2; j_gene: TRBJ2-1; d_gene: -; CDR3nt: TGTGCCAGCAATGAGGCCTACAATGAGCAGTTCTTC; CDR3aa: CASNEAYNEQFF
abundance: -; v_gene: TRBV10-3; j_gene: TRBJ2-1; d_gene: TRBD2; CDR3nt: TGTGCCATCAGGCGGGGCGGGGGAAGCTCCTACAATGAGCAGTTCTTC; CDR3aa: CAIRRGGGSSYNEQFF
abundance: once; v_gene: TRBV6-5; j_gene: TRBJ1-1; d_gene: -; CDR3nt: TGTGCCAGCAGTTACCGGGGGGACCTGAACACTGAAGCTTTCTTT; CDR3aa: CASSYRGDLNTEAFF
abundance: -; v_gene: TRBV9; j_gene: TRBJ2-3; d_gene: -; CDR3nt: TGTGCCAGCAGCGGGCAAGGGGGGGGGTCCACAGATACGCAGTATTTT; CDR3aa: CASSGQGGGSTDTQYF
abundance: -; v_gene: TRBV29-1; j_gene: TRBJ1-1; d_gene: -; CDR3nt: TGCAGCTCGAAACAGGGCTTGAACACTGAAGCTTTCTTT; CDR3aa: CSSKQGLNTEAFF
abundance: few; v_gene: TRBV6-1; j_gene: TRBJ1-1; d_gene: -; CDR3nt: TGTGCCAGCAGTGAACAGGGGTCGCGTGGGGCTTTCTTT; CDR3aa: CASSEQGSRGAFF
abundance: -; v_gene: TRBV7-9; j_gene: TRBJ1-6; d_gene: -; CDR3nt: TGTGCCAGCGCGGGACGGGGTAATTCACCCCTCCACTTT; CDR3aa: CASAGRGNSPLHF
abundance: -; v_gene: TRBV28; j_gene: TRBJ2-2; d_gene: -; CDR3nt: TGTGCCAGCAGTCCACAATTTCCCCAAACAGTAACCGGGGAGCTGTTTTTT; CDR3aa: CASSPQFPQTVTGELFF
abundance: -; v_gene: TRBV7-2; j_gene: TRBJ2-7; d_gene: -; CDR3nt: TGTGCCAGCAGCTTAGCCAGGGTAGCCCACGAGCAGTACTTC; CDR3aa: CASSLARVAHEQYF
abundance: -; v_gene: TRBV5-1; j_gene: TRBJ1-4; d_gene: TRBD1; CDR3nt: TGCGCCAGCAGCTTGGGACAGGGGGAAGAAAAACTGTTTTTT; CDR3aa: CASSLGQGEEKLFF
abundance: -; v_gene: TRBV7-2; j_gene: TRBJ2-5; d_gene: -; CDR3nt: TGTGCCAGCAGCCACCGGACAGTAGTACCTTTGTACCAAGAGACCCAGTACTTC; CDR3aa: CASSHRTVVPLYQETQYF
abundance: -; v_gene: TRBV14; j_gene: TRBJ2-1; d_gene: TRBD2; CDR3nt: TGTGCCAGCAGCTCCCGGACTAGCGGGGGTTACAATGAGCAGTTCTTC; CDR3aa: CASSSRTSGGYNEQFF
abundance: -; v_gene: TRBV7-8; j_gene: TRBJ2-5; d_gene: TRBD1; CDR3nt: TGTGCCAGCAGCTTAGAGTCCGGGACAGGGGGCCAAGAGACCCAGTACTTC; CDR3aa: CASSLESGTGGQETQYF
abundance: once; v_gene: TRBV7-8; j_gene: TRBJ2-2; d_gene: TRBD2; CDR3nt: TGTGCCAGCCGCAGGACTAGAAACACCGGGGAGCTGTTTTTT; CDR3aa: CASRRTRNTGELFF
abundance: -; v_gene: TRBV28; j_gene: TRBJ2-5; d_gene: TRBD1; CDR3nt: TGTGCCAGCAGCCGGGGACAGGGGGGCCAAGAGACCCAGTACTTC; CDR3aa: CASSRGQGGQETQYF
abundance: -; v_gene: TRBV19; j_gene: TRBJ2-3; d_gene: -; CDR3nt: TGTGCCAGTAGAGATATGGCGGTTTCTAGCACAGATACGCAGTATTTT; CDR3aa: CASRDMAVSSTDTQYF
abundance: -; v_gene: TRBV7-9; j_gene: TRBJ2-4; d_gene: TRBD1; CDR3nt: TGTTCCAGCAGCTTCGCGGAACAGGGGGCGCGTGGCATTCAGTACTTC; CDR3aa: CSSSFAEQGARGIQYF
abundance: -; v_gene: TRBV4-1; j_gene: TRBJ2-5; d_gene: -; CDR3nt: TGCGCCAGCAGCCAAGATGGGCAGGGGCGCGAGACCCAGTACTTC; CDR3aa: CASSQDGQGRETQYF
abundance: few; v_gene: TRBV5-4; j_gene: TRBJ1-1; d_gene: -; CDR3nt: TGTGCCAGCAGCTTGGAGGGACTGATGAACACTGAAGCTTTCTTT; CDR3aa: CASSLEGLMNTEAFF
abundance: -; v_gene: TRBV19; j_gene: TRBJ2-7; d_gene: TRBD2; CDR3nt: TGTGCCAGTAGTACCGTAGCGGGGGGGCTCTACGAGCAGTACTTC; CDR3aa: CASSTVAGGLYEQYF
abundance: -; v_gene: TRBV7-9; j_gene: TRBJ1-1; d_gene: -; CDR3nt: TGTGCCAGCAGCACCGGGACACTGAACACTGAAGCTTTCTTT; CDR3aa: CASSTGTLNTEAFF
abundance: -; v_gene: TRBV6-7; j_gene: TRBJ1-6; d_gene: -; CDR3nt: TGTGCCAGCAGCGACCTAGTCACCTATAATTCACCCCTCCACTTT; CDR3aa: CASSDLVTYNSPLHF
abundance: -; v_gene: TRBV9; j_gene: TRBJ2-1; d_gene: TRBD2; CDR3nt: TGTGCCAGCAGCGTCGCCGGGACTAGCGATTATGAGCAGTTCTTC; CDR3aa: CASSVAGTSDYEQFF
abundance: -; v_gene: TRBV5-4; j_gene: TRBJ2-3; d_gene: -; CDR3nt: TGTGCCAGCAGTCTCTCAGAGACTCGGTCCCTTTTT; CDR3aa: CASSLSETRSLF
abundance: -; v_gene: TRBV5-4; j_gene: TRBJ1-2; d_gene: -; CDR3nt: TGTGCCAGCAGTACCTCGCAGGGGACTACCTATGGCTACACCTTC; CDR3aa: CASSTSQGTTYGYTF
abundance: few; v_gene: TRBV6-1; j_gene: TRBJ2-2; d_gene: TRBD1; CDR3nt: TGTGCCAGCAGTCTACAGGGGACGAACACCGGGGAGCTGTTTTTT; CDR3aa: CASSLQGTNTGELFF
abundance: -; v_gene: TRBV7-9; j_gene: TRBJ2-1; d_gene: -; CDR3nt: TGTGCCAGCAGCTCAACAAGCGGAGGCTCCTACAATGAGCAGTTCTTC; CDR3aa: CASSSTSGGSYNEQFF
abundance: once; v_gene: TRBV6-1; j_gene: TRBJ2-7; d_gene: TRBD1; CDR3nt: TGTGCCAGCAGTAACAGGGGCGACTACGAGCAGTACTTC; CDR3aa: CASSNRGDYEQYF
abundance: -; v_gene: TRBV7-9; j_gene: TRBJ2-3; d_gene: TRBD2; CDR3nt: TGTGCCAGCAGCTTACCTCGGGGTAGCGGGGGATCATCCACAGATACGCAGTATTTT; CDR3aa: CASSLPRGSGGSSTDTQYF
abundance: -; v_gene: TRBV9; j_gene: TRBJ1-2; d_gene: TRBD1; CDR3nt: TGTGCCAGCAGCGCCGGTACAGGGGCGAGTGGCTACACCTTC; CDR3aa: CASSAGTGASGYTF
abundance: -; v_gene: TRBV6-5; j_gene: TRBJ1-1; d_gene: -; CDR3nt: TGTGCCAGCAGCCTAGACAGGAACACTGAAGCTTTCTTT; CDR3aa: CASSLDRNTEAFF
abundance: -; v_gene: TRBV6-5; j_gene: TRBJ2-3; d_gene: -; CDR3nt: TGTGCCAGCAGTTACTCGGTCCCGGGGGATACGCAGTATTTT; CDR3aa: CASSYSVPGDTQYF
abundance: -; v_gene: TRBV7-7; j_gene: TRBJ2-2; d_gene: -; CDR3nt: TGTGCCAGCAGCTTAAATCCGGGGTGGTCCGGGGAGCTGTTTTTT; CDR3aa: CASSLNPGWSGELFF
abundance: -; v_gene: TRBV7-2; j_gene: TRBJ2-7; d_gene: TRBD1; CDR3nt: TGTGCCAGCAGCCCTCGGACAGGGCCAAGCGAGCAGTACTTC; CDR3aa: CASSPRTGPSEQYF
abundance: -; v_gene: TRBV28; j_gene: TRBJ1-2; d_gene: TRBD1; CDR3nt: TGCGCCAGCAGAAAGACAGGGTTCTATGGCTACACCTTC; CDR3aa: CASRKTGFYGYTF
abundance: -; v_gene: TRBV18; j_gene: TRBJ2-1; d_gene: -; CDR3nt: TGTGCCAGCTCACCACATCCCCTAGCTCGTGAGCAGTTCTTC; CDR3aa: CASSPHPLAREQFF